The 6 T cell receptor beta chains in this list originate from one sample, sequenced in a study of identifying expanded T cells in peripheral blood. Sequencing was performed with immunoSEQ multiplex PCR; in TCRdb, only in-frame clones are kept and a portion is missing. Among approximately 110,000 clones listed, roughly 90% were seen once. The sequencing sample was made of blood. These receptors originate from a person aged 18 to 75 in good health.

The chain is built from TRBV19 and TRBJ1-1, with D possibly TRBD1 on 6 matching bases. The CDR3 is made up of 13 amino acids. Germline CDR1 and CDR2: LNHDA and SQIVND (reference sequence). V lost 5 bases, J lost 2 bases, and 9 bases lay in between. In DNA, the CDR3 is TGTGCCAGTAGTCGGGGGCGCAACACTGAAGCTTTCTTT. Translating it yields CASSRGRNTEAFF.

This clone was detected only once. The rearrangement links TRBV19 to TRBJ2-5, with 11 bases fitting TRBD2. The germline CDR1 and CDR2 sequences are LNHDA and SQIVND (reference sequence). The V segment lost 1 base and the J segment 5 bases; nucleotides outside the gene matches: 6. The CDR3 contains 16 residues. The CDR3 DNA is TGTGCCAGTAGTATAGGTACTAGCGGGAGTGGGGAGACCCAGTACTTC. It codes for CASSIGTSGSGETQYF.

The V call is TRBV5-1, the J call TRBJ1-3; TRBD1 agrees at 7 bases. J gave up 1 base and V 0 bases, and 4 bases lay outside the gene matches. The CDR3 has 16 amino acids. Germline CDR1 is SGHRS and CDR2 is YFSETQ. CDR3 DNA sequence: TGCGCCAGCAGCTTGGAGGGGGCGCGTTCTGGAAACACCATATATTTT. Its translation: CASSLEGARSGNTIYF. The variable domain in full, completed from reference TRBV5-1 and TRBJ1-3, reads KAGVTQTPRYLIKTRGQQVTLSCSPISGHRSVSWYQQTPGQGLQFLFEYFSETQRNKGNFPGRFSGRQFSNSRSEMNVSTLELGDSALYLCASSLEGARSGNTIYFGEGSWLTVV.

This chain uses TRBV15 with TRBJ2-1; TRBD1 is a possible D gene (5 bases). Per the germline V gene, CDR1 is LNHNV and CDR2 is YYDKDF (reference sequence). Trimming shortened V by 3 bases and J by 5 bases, and 17 bases separated the two germline ends. CDR3 size: 16 residues. CDR3 in DNA: TGTGCCACCAGCAGGGCCCCAGGGTCGGAAAACAATGAGCAGTTCTTC. This codes for CATSRAPGSENNEQFF.

The V call is TRBV7-2, the J call TRBJ2-5, with D possibly being TRBD2 (5 bases). Germline-derived CDR1 and CDR2 are SGHTA and FQGNSA. V was cut by 4 bases and J by 5 bases, with 14 bases left in between. This CDR3 is 14 amino acids long. The CDR3 nucleotides are TGTGCCAGCAGCTCGGTTGGAGGAAGGGAGACCCAGTACTTC. It yields the protein CASSSVGGRETQYF.

The chain recombines TRBV29-1 with TRBJ2-2; D unresolved. The CDR3 has 12 amino acids. CDR1 and CDR2 (germline): SQVTM, ANQGSEA. The V end lost 3 bases, the J end lost 1 base, and 3 bases lay between the germline ends. CDR3 nucleotides: TGCAGCGTTGACGGGAACACCGGGGAGCTGTTTTTT. Translating gives CSVDGNTGELFF.